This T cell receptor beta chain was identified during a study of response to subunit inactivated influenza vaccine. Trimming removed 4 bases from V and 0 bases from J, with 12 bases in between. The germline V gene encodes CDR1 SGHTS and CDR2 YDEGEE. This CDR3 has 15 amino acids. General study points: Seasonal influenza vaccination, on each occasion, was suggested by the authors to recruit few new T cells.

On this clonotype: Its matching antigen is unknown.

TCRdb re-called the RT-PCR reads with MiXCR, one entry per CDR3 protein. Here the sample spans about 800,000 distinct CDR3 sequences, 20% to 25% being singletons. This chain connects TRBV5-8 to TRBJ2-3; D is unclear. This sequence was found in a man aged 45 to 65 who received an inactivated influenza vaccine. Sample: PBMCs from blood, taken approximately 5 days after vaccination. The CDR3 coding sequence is TGTGCCAGCAGCCGAGGAAGGTCTAGCACAGATACGCAGTATTTT. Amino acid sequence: CASSRGRSSTDTQYF.